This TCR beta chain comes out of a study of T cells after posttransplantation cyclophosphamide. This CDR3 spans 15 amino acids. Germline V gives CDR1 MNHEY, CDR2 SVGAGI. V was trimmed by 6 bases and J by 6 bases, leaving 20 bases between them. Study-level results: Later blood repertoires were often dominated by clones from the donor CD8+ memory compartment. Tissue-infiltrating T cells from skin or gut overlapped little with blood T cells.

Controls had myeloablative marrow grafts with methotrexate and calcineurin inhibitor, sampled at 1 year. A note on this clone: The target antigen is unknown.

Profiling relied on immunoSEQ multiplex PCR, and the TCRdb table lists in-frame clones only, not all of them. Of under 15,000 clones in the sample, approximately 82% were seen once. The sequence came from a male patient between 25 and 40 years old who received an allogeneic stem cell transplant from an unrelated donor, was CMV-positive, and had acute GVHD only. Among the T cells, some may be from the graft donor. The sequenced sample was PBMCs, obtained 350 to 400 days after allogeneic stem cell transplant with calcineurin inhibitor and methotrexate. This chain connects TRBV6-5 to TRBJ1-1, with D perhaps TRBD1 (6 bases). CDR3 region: CASRPLSGGGSEAFF. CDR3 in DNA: TGTGCCAGCAGACCCTTATCGGGAGGGGGATCTGAAGCTTTCTTT.